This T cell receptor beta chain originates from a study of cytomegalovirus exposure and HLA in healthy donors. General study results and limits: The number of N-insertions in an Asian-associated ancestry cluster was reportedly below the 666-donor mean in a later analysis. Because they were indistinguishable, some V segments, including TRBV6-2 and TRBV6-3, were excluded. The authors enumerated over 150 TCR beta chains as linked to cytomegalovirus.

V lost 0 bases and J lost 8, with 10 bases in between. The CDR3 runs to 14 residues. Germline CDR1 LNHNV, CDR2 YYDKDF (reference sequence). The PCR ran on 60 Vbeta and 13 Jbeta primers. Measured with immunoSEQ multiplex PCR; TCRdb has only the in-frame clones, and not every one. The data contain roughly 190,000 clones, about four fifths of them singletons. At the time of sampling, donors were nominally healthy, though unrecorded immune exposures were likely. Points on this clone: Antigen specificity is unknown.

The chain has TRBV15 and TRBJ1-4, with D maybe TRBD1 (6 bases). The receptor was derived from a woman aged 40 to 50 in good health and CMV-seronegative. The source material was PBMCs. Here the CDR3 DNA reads TGTGCCACCAGCAGAGACAGGGGCAAAGAAAAACTGTTTTTT. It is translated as CATSRDRGKEKLFF.